One sample yielded the 5 T cell receptor beta chains listed below, sequenced in a study of blood T cell repertoires in COVID-19. Profiling relied on immunoSEQ multiplex PCR, and the TCRdb table lists in-frame clones only, not all of them. The sample lists tens of thousands of clones, 80% to 90% occurring once. The material sequenced was peripheral blood. These receptors were collected from a man in his 60s with acute or convalescent COVID-19.

The chain couples TRBV30 to TRBJ2-4; 8 nucleotides align to TRBD2. Trimming cost V 1 base and J 8 bases; bases outside gene matches: 10. The CDR3 covers 15 residues. Looked up from germline, CDR1 is GTSNPN and CDR2 is SVGIG (reference sequence). CDR3 sequence: CAWSAPAPGGDIQYF. For the CDR3, the DNA is TGTGCCTGGAGTGCCCCTGCGCCGGGAGGGGACATTCAGTACTTC.

V and J are TRBV2 and TRBJ2-5; D is uncertain. Trimming removed 4 bases at V and 5 bases at J, with 11 bases between. The CDR3 extends over 13 amino acids. The germline gives CDR1 SNHLY, CDR2 FYNNEI. The CDR3 DNA reads TGTGCCAGCAGTGGATCTATTGTCGAGACCCAGTACTTC. This sequence encodes CASSGSIVETQYF.

V is TRBV6-5 and J is TRBJ1-5, with 8 bases fitting TRBD1. Germline trimming cut 7 bases from V and 4 bases from J; bases unmatched to any gene: 9. This CDR3 comprises 15 residues. Germline V gives CDR1 MNHEY, CDR2 SVGAGI. CDR3 in amino acids: CASTRRGQVNQPQHF. As DNA, the CDR3 is TGTGCCAGCACTCGCAGGGGACAGGTAAATCAGCCCCAGCATTTT.

The chain couples TRBV2 to TRBJ2-2, with D possibly matching TRBD2 (5 bases). The CDR3 is 15 residues long. Per germline, CDR1 SNHLY and CDR2 FYNNEI. V shed 4 bases and J shed 1 base, with 10 bases lying between them. The CDR3 here is CASSVATMNTGELFF. The DNA of the CDR3 is TGTGCCAGCAGTGTGGCGACTATGAACACCGGGGAGCTGTTTTTT.

This chain connects TRBV2 to TRBJ2-2; D perhaps matches TRBD1 (5 bases). Germline-derived CDR1 and CDR2 are SNHLY and FYNNEI. V dropped 5 bases and J dropped 5 bases, with 15 bases sitting between them. This CDR3 is 15 amino acids long. This CDR3 is CASSQGGLGTGELFF. The DNA for the CDR3 is TGTGCCAGCAGTCAGGGTGGATTGGGGACCGGGGAGCTGTTTTTT.